This TCR beta chain was captured in a study of response to subunit inactivated influenza vaccine. Study outcomes and limitations: Authors suggested each seasonal influenza vaccination recruits few new T cells.

A single record per CDR3 protein comes from TCRdb applying MiXCR to the RT-PCR reads. This sample has roughly 150,000 distinct CDR3 sequences; roughly a tenth occur once, and the top ten carry around 12%. For this clonotype: As yet, its antigen is unknown.

Trimming removed 3 bases at V and 6 bases at J, with 19 bases between. This CDR3 contains 17 residues. Looked up from germline, CDR1 is SGDLS and CDR2 is YYNGEE. V usage is TRBV9 and J usage is TRBJ1-6; D not resolved. The sequences come from non-naive T cells sorted from PBMCs, collected 40 to 50 days after vaccination. The clonotype was recovered from a man aged 45-60 years who received an inactivated influenza vaccine. DNA of the CDR3: TGTGCCAGCAGCGCCACCCCGTCAGGCGGAAGTAATTCACCCCTCCACTTT. Translating gives CASSATPSGGSNSPLHF.